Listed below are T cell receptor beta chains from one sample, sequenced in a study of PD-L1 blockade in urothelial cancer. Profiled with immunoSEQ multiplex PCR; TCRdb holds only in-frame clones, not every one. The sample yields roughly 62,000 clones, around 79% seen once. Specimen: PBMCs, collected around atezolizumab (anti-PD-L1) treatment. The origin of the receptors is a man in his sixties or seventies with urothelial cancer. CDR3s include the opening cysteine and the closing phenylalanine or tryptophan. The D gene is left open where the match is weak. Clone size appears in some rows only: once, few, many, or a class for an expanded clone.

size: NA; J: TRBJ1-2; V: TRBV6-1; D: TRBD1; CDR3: CASSERDRGGYTF; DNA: TGTGCCAGCAGTGAAAGGGACAGGGGCGGCTACACCTTC
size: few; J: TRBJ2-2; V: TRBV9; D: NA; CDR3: CASSPRDILTGELFF; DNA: TGTGCCAGCAGCCCCCGGGACATCCTCACCGGGGAGCTGTTTTTT
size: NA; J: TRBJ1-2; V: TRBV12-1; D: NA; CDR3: CASSSTGSLSFCYGYTF; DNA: TGTGCCAGCAGCTCGACAGGGTCCCTCTCCTTTTGCTATGGCTACACCTTC
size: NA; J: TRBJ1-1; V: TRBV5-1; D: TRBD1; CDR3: CASSPGDRENTEAFF; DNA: TGCGCCAGCAGCCCAGGTGACAGGGAGAACACTGAAGCTTTCTTT
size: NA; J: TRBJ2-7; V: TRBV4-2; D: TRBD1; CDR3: CASSHLGQGAYEQYF; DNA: TGTGCCAGCAGCCACCTTGGACAGGGGGCGTACGAGCAGTACTTC
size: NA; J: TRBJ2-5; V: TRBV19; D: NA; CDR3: CASSMMNGLQETQYF; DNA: TGTGCCAGTAGTATGATGAACGGACTTCAAGAGACCCAGTACTTC
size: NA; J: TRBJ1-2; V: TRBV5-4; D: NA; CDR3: CASSPRRLRGYTF; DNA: TGTGCCAGCAGCCCTCGCAGGTTACGGGGCTACACCTTC
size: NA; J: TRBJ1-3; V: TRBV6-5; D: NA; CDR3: CASSLGYSSGNTIYF; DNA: TGTGCCAGCAGTCTCGGTTATAGCTCTGGAAACACCATATATTTT
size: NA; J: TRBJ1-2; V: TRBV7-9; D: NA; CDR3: CASSPGWNYGYTF; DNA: TGTGCCAGCAGCCCAGGATGGAACTATGGCTACACCTTC
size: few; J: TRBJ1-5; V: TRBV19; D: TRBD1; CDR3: CASSMAPGTGGVQPQHF; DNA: TGTGCCAGTAGTATGGCCCCCGGGACAGGGGGCGTTCAGCCCCAGCATTTT
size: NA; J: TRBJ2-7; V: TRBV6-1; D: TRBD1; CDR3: CASSWDRGNEQYF; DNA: TGTGCCAGCAGTTGGGACAGGGGTAACGAGCAGTACTTC
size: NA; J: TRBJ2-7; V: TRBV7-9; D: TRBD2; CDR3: CASSSAGLIEEQYF; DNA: TGTGCCAGCAGCTCAGCGGGGCTAATTGAAGAGCAGTACTTC
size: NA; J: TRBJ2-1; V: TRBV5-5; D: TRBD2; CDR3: CASSLDGRVVNEQFF; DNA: TGTGCCAGCAGCTTGGATGGGAGGGTGGTCAATGAGCAGTTCTTC
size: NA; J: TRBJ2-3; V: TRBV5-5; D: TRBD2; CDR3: CASSWSLATSTDTQYF; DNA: TGTGCCAGCAGCTGGTCACTAGCGACTAGCACAGATACGCAGTATTTT
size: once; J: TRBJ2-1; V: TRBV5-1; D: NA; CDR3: CASSLAVYNEQFF; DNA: TGCGCCAGCAGCTTGGCGGTGTACAATGAGCAGTTCTTC
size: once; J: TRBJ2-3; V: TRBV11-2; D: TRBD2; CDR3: CASSSTGLVTDTQYF; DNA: TGTGCCAGCAGCTCAACGGGACTAGTGACAGATACGCAGTATTTT
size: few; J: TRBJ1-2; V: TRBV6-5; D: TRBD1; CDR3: CASSRTGGRGYTF; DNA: TGTGCCAGCAGTCGGACAGGGGGGCGAGGCTACACCTTC
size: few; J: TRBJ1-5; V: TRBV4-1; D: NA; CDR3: CASSQEGRGNQPQHF; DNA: TGCGCCAGCAGCCAAGAAGGCAGGGGCAATCAGCCCCAGCATTTT
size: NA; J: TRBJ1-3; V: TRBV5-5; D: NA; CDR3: CASSLGGVGNTIYF; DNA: TGTGCCAGCAGCCTAGGGGGTGTTGGAAACACCATATATTTT
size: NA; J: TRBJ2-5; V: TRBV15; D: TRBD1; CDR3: CATSPGTGVKTQYF; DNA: TGTGCCACCAGTCCCGGCACAGGGGTAAAGACCCAGTACTTC
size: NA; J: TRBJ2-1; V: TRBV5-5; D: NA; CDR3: CATRPSVNNEQFF; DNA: TGTGCCACGCGCCCTTCGGTCAACAATGAGCAGTTCTTC
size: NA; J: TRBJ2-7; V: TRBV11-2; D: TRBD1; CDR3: CASSPGQGLYEQYF; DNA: TGTGCCAGCAGCCCCGGACAGGGGCTCTACGAGCAGTACTTC
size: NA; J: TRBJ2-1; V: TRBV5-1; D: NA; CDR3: CASSAGLADNEQFF; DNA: TGCGCCAGCAGCGCCGGGCTAGCCGACAATGAGCAGTTCTTC
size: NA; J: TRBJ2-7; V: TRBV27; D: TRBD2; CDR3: CASSRIAGVPSYEQYF; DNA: TGTGCCAGCAGTCGTATAGCGGGAGTACCCTCCTACGAGCAGTACTTC
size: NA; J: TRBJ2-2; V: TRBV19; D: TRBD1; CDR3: CASSTSATGGHTGELFF; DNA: TGTGCCAGTAGTACCTCCGCGACAGGGGGCCACACCGGGGAGCTGTTTTTT
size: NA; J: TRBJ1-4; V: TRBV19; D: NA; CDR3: CASSATATNEKLFF; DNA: TGTGCCAGTAGTGCAACAGCAACTAATGAAAAACTGTTTTTT
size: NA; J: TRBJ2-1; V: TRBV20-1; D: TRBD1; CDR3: CRVQGANEQFF; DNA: TGCAGAGTACAGGGGGCCAATGAGCAGTTCTTC
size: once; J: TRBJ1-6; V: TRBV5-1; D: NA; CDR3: CASSSLEGGNSPLHF; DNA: TGCGCCAGCAGCTCGCTTGAGGGCGGGAATTCACCCCTCCACTTT